This T cell receptor (beta chain) appears in the sequencing data of a study of blood T cell repertoires in COVID-19. Study in general: Acute and convalescent COVID-19 specimens originated in the United States, Italy and Spain. Sources were T cells, B-cell-depleted T cells, or PBMCs; the material itself was cDNA or gDNA.

CDR3 length: 17 residues. V was clipped by 0 bases and J by 0 bases, with 15 bases between them. Germline assignment: CDR1 GTSNPN and CDR2 SVGIG (reference sequence). How the authors handled the data: Quantification of nucleated cells was approximated via reference gene primer amplification. The repertoire was sequenced with immunoSEQ multiplex PCR; TCRdb's copy has only in-frame clones and lacks some. V and J calls and clone size come straight from that table; D and trimming were deduced from the DNA. The sample includes about 270,000 clones, approximately 89% seen only once; the top ten take over 2%.

This sequence was found in a woman in her fifties or sixties with acute or convalescent COVID-19. The specimen was peripheral blood. The V gene is TRBV30, the J gene TRBJ1-3; D remains unclear. CDR3 sequence: CAWSVSLYFNSGNTIYF. The CDR3 DNA reads as TGTGCCTGGAGTGTATCCTTGTACTTTAACTCTGGAAACACCATATATTTT.